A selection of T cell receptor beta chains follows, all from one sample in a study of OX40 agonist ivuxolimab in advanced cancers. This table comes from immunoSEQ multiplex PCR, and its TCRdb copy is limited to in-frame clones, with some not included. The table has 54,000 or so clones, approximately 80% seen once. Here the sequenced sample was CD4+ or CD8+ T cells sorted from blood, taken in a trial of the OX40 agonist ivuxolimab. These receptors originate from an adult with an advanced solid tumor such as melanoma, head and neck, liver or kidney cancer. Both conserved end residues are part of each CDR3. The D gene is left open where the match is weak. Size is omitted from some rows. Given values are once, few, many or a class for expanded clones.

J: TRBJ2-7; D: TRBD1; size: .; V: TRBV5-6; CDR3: CASSRWGTGTYEQYF; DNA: TGTGCCAGCAGCCGCTGGGGGACAGGTACCTACGAGCAGTACTTC
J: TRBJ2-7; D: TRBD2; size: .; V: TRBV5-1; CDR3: CASSLGLAVDEQYF; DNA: TGCGCCAGCAGCTTGGGACTAGCCGTCGACGAGCAGTACTTC
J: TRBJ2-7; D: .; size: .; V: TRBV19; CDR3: CASSPERTVTSYEQYF; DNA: TGTGCCAGTAGTCCCGAGAGGACAGTTACCTCCTACGAGCAGTACTTC
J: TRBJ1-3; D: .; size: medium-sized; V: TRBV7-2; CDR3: CASSLAEGGNTIYF; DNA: TGTGCCAGCAGCTTAGCAGAGGGTGGAAACACCATATATTTT
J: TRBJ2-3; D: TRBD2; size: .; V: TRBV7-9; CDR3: CASSLASGATDTQYF; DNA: TGTGCCAGCAGCTTGGCTAGCGGGGCTACAGATACGCAGTATTTT
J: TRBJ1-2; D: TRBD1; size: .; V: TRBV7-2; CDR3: CASSLGGGDTGAHTF; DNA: TGTGCCAGCAGCTTAGGGGGCGGGGACACAGGGGCCCACACCTTC
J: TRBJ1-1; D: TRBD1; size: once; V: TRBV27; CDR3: CASSLGGTGGVRAFF; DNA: TGTGCCAGCAGTTTGGGCGGGACAGGGGGCGTGAGGGCTTTCTTT
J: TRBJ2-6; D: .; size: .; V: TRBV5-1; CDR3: CASSVQGSGANVLTF; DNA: TGCGCCAGCAGCGTCCAGGGGTCCGGGGCCAACGTCCTGACTTTC
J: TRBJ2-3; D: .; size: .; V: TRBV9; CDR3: CASSVVGQGGDTQYF; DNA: TGTGCCAGCAGCGTAGTAGGGCAGGGTGGAGATACGCAGTATTTT
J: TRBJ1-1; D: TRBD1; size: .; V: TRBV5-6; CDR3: CASSRRTGKSFF; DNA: TGTGCCAGCAGCCGCAGGACAGGGAAATCTTTCTTT
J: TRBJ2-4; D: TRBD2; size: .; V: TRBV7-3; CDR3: CASSLTPQGFTSGRRGGAKNIQYF; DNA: TGTGCCAGCAGCCTAACGCCACAGGGTTTTACTAGCGGGAGAAGAGGAGGCGCCAAAAACATTCAGTACTTC
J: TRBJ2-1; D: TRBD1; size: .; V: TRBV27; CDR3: CASSSTGTGGLHNEQFF; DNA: TGTGCCAGCAGTTCTACCGGGACAGGGGGGTTGCACAATGAGCAGTTCTTC
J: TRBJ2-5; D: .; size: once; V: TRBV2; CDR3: CASSKRVEWETQYF; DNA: TGTGCCAGCAGTAAGCGGGTTGAGTGGGAGACCCAGTACTTC
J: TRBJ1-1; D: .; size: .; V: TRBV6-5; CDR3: CASSYSGFSTEAFF; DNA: TGTGCCAGCAGTTACTCGGGGTTTTCCACTGAAGCTTTCTTT
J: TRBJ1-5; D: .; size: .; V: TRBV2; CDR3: CASSERSGDGPQHF; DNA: TGTGCCAGCAGTGAGAGGAGCGGAGACGGGCCCCAGCATTTT
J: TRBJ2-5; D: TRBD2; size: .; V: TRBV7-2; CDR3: CASSSFQRGARWYF; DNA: TGTGCCAGCAGCTCATTCCAGCGGGGGGCGCGTTGGTACTTC
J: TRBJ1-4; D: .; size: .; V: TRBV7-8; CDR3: CASSLGRQMNEKLFF; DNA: TGTGCCAGCAGCTTAGGAAGGCAGATGAATGAAAAACTGTTTTTT
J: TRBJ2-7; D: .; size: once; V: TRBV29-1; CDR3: CSVGSGTIYEQYF; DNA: TGCAGCGTTGGGTCCGGGACGATCTACGAGCAGTACTTC
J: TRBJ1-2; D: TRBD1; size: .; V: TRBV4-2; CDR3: CASSPGQGARYGYTF; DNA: TGTGCCAGCAGCCCGGGACAGGGGGCGAGGTATGGCTACACCTTC
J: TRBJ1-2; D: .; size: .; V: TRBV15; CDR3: CATSSAGDSAYGYTF; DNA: TGTGCCACCAGCAGCGCAGGGGACTCCGCCTATGGCTACACCTTC
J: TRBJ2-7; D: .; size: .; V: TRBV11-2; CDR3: CASSVGSYEQYF; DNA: TGTGCCAGCAGCGTGGGCAGCTACGAGCAGTACTTC
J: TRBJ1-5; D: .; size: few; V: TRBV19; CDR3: CASRSFSNQPQHF; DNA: TGTGCCAGTAGGTCGTTTAGCAATCAGCCCCAGCATTTT
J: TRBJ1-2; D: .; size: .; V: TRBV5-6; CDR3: CASSFLVANYGYTF; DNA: TGTGCCAGCAGCTTTTTGGTGGCTAACTATGGCTACACCTTC